This T cell receptor beta chain was sequenced in a study of regulatory T cells in long-lasting Graves disease. Time point denoted: newly diagnosed GD, antithyroid drugs for less than 3 months. The authors made the TCR library using RNA they extracted from PBMCs. This clonotype was recorded once. CDR3 length: 15 amino acids. Trimming removed 5 bases from V and 9 bases from J, with 17 bases in between. CDR1 and CDR2 (germline): SGHVS, FNYEAQ. The authors built TCR beta libraries using iRepertoire HTBI primers and Arm-PCR of CDR3 regions. TCRdb processed the multiplex PCR reads anew with MiXCR; each CDR3 protein has one entry. This sample carries 250,000 to 300,000 distinct CDR3 sequences, about 17% of them seen once, and the ten largest clones take 14%. This sample also appeared in a second study, on T cells in Graves' hyperthyroidism and ophthalmopathy.

The J gene is TRBJ1-6, the V gene TRBV7-6; a weak D match, TRBD1 (6 bases). The clonotype was recovered from a young woman with Graves disease. The sequences come from peripheral blood mononuclear cells (PBMCs), collected at new diagnosis, from a patient treated with antithyroid drugs. The CDR3 is CASSPRGFWGSPLHF. CDR3 nucleotide sequence: TGTGCCAGCAGCCCTAGGGGGTTCTGGGGTTCACCCCTCCACTTT.